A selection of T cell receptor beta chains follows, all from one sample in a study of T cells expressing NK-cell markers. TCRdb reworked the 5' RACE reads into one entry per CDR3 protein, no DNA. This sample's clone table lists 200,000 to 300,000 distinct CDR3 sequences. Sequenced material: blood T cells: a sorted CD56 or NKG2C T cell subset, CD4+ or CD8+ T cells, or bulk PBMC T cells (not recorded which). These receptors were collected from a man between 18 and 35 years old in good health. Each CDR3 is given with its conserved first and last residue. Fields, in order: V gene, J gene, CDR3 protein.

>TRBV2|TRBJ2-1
CASSSRGLAETSYNEQFF
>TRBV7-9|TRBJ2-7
CASSSRTGREQYF
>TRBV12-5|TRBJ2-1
CASGPSGGLNEQFF
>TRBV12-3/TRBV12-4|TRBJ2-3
CASSPGQGLYSVRTDTQYF
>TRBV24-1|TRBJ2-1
CATSDLRGLDNEQFF
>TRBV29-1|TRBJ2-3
CSVGEGVADTQYF
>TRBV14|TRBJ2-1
CASSQSGSVYNEQFF
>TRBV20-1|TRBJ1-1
CSVRLLWSSEAFF
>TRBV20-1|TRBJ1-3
CSAIDGDFSGNTIYF
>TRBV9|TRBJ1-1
CASSVDGEAFF
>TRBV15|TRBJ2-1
CATSREVAVRSYNEQFF
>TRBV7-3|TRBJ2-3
CASSSALGAGGTQYF
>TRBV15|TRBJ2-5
CATSRVSSGRADGVTQYF
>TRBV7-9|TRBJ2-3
CASSSILAGPTDTQYF
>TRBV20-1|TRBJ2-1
CSAQSPQNNEQFF
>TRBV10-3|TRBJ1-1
CAVSSRQGRDTEAFF
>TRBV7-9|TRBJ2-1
CASSLTEQQFF
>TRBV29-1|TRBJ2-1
CSVPAPRGYNEQFF
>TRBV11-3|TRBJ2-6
CASSSRTGLSGANVLTF
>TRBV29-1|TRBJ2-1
CSGEREGLYNEQFF
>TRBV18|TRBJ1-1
CASSPAAGPRTEAFF
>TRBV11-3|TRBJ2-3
CASSWAGGGDTQYF
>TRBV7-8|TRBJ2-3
CASSLTKIADTQYF
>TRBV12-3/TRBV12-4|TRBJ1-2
CASRTDSYDYGYTF
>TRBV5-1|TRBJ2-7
CASRIGTSMYEQYF
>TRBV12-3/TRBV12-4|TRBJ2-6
CASSPSGQGAGANVLTF
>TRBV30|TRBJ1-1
CAWDTRFGTEAFF
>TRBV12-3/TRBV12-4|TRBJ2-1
CASSLGTSGNFFF